The sample holds many counts of the clone carrying this T cell receptor (beta chain). Its antigen is undetermined. Splitting of each subset's genomic DNA was done evenly across several immunoSEQ plates. The authors' processing: Junction-only immunoSEQ sequences carried no quality scores, so filtering differed. Here immunoSEQ multiplex PCR was the method, and the copy in TCRdb shows in-frame clones only, minus some. That table furnishes V, J and clone size, whereas the DNA furnished D and trimming. The sample has roughly 1,100,000 clones; under 80% are singletons. This record comes from a study of shared clonotypes between healthy human individuals. This CDR3 is 16 amino acids long. Germline V gene data show CDR1 as SGHVS and CDR2 as FQNEAQ. V lost 2 bases and J lost 8, with 21 bases in between. Study-level points and caveats: Memory subsets generally showed lower estimated richness than naive subsets.

The sequence was obtained from a young man in good health. Sequencing was performed on memory CD4+ T cells sorted from blood. Subset indicated: CD45RA-negative fraction. The rearrangement links TRBV7-8 to TRBJ1-2; TRBD1 might be the D (6 bases). The CDR3 DNA follows: TGTGCCAGCAGCTTAATGACACAGGGAGGTCAAGAGGGCTACACCTTC. It specifies CASSLMTQGGQEGYTF.